Shown below are 19 T cell receptor beta chains from a single sample sequenced in a study of technical replicates of blood from a few donors. The data were produced by immunoSEQ multiplex PCR, yet TCRdb's version contains in-frame clones alone and is incomplete. The data show some 80,000 clones, with roughly 95% seen just once and 0.36% held by the top ten. Material: T cells isolated from PBMCs. These receptors were taken from a human donor in good health.

The rearrangement joins TRBV6-1 to TRBJ1-2; D is ambiguous. This CDR3 has 17 residues. Germline V gene lookup returns CDR1 MNHNS and CDR2 SASEGT. Deletions cut 0 bases from V and 3 bases from J, with 17 bases between. The CDR3 loop reads CASSEAFGVELYYGYTF. In DNA form, the CDR3 reads TGTGCCAGCAGTGAAGCATTCGGGGTGGAACTTTACTATGGCTACACCTTC.

The gene calls are TRBV11-2 and TRBJ1-1; D is unclear. Germline CDR1 SGHAT, CDR2 FQNNGV. The length of the CDR3 is 15 residues. Trimming took 1 base from V and 11 from J, leaving 20 bases between them. The CDR3 spells CASSLVREFFRVAFF. The CDR3 nucleotides read TGTGCCAGCAGCTTAGTTCGGGAATTTTTTCGGGTTGCTTTCTTT.

The chain employs TRBV4-2 and TRBJ1-1; D not resolved. Trimming cost V 4 bases and J 11 bases, with 23 bases left between them. The CDR3 contains 15 residues. Germline CDR1 LGHNA, CDR2 YNFKEQ. The CDR3 sequence: CASSLLREEGCDAFF. The CDR3 DNA reads TGTGCCAGCAGCCTCCTACGAGAGGAGGGCTGCGATGCTTTCTTT.

V gene TRBV7-9 combines with J gene TRBJ2-2, with TRBD1 matching 9 bases. V lost 7 bases and J lost 5; bases outside the gene matches: 5. The length of the CDR3 is 14 residues. Per the germline V gene, CDR1 is SEHNR and CDR2 is FQNEAQ (reference sequence). CDR3 DNA sequence: TGTGCCAGCACGGACAGGGGAAGGACCGGGGAGCTGTTTTTT. Translation: CASTDRGRTGELFF. The full variable domain, with the rest looked up from reference TRBV7-9 and TRBJ2-2, is DTGVSQNPRHKITKRGQNVTFRCDPISEHNRLYWYRQTLGQGPEFLTYFQNEAQLEKSRLLSDRFSAERPKGSFSTLEIQRTEQGDSAMYLCASTDRGRTGELFFGEGSRLTVL.

The chain carries TRBV2 and TRBJ2-7; 8 positions match TRBD1. This CDR3 is 11 amino acids long. Germline CDR1 reads SNHLY; CDR2 reads FYNNEI. The trim removed 7 bases at V and 5 bases at J, leaving 1 base unmatched. Written as DNA, the CDR3 is TGTGCCAGCATGACAGGGGACGAGCAGTACTTC. Translating gives CASMTGDEQYF. Complete variable domain (other parts from reference TRBV2 and TRBJ2-7): EPEVTQTPSHQVTQMGQEVILRCVPISNHLYFYWYRQILGQKVEFLVSFYNNEISEKSEIFDDQFSVERPDGSNFTLKIRSTKLEDSAMYFCASMTGDEQYFGPGTRLTVT.

The chain is built from TRBV28 and TRBJ2-3, with 14 nucleotides matching TRBD2. The CDR3 has 16 residues. The ends lost 5 bases at V and 6 bases at J; junction bases unmatched: 7. Germline V lookup: CDR1 MDHEN, CDR2 SYDVKM. This chain's CDR3 is CASSGGLAGDLDTQYF. The CDR3 region has the DNA TGTGCCAGCAGTGGGGGACTAGCGGGAGATCTGGATACGCAGTATTTT.

The CDR3 DNA reads as TGTGCCAGCAGCTTATCTCTGGATACGCAGTATTTT. This codes for CASSLSLDTQYF. The V gene is TRBV11-3, the J gene TRBJ2-3, with no clear D. V lost 2 bases, J lost 6 bases, and 6 bases lay in between. The CDR3 has 12 amino acids. CDR1 is SGHNT, CDR2 YENEEA, per germline.

The chain recombines TRBV5-4 with TRBJ2-3; 7 bases map to TRBD1. Germline CDR1 reads SGHNT; CDR2 reads YYREEE (reference sequence). The CDR3 totals 14 residues. The V segment lost 2 bases and the J segment 1 base; nucleotides outside the gene matches: 1. The CDR3 coding sequence is TGTGCCAGCAGCTTTACAGGGGGCACAGATACGCAGTATTTT. This gives the protein CASSFTGGTDTQYF.

The chain employs TRBV7-2 and TRBJ1-5, with TRBD1 as a possible D gene (6 bases). The CDR3 contains 14 residues. Germline lookup yields CDR1 SGHTA and CDR2 FQGNSA. V shed 6 bases and J shed 0 bases, with 9 bases lying between them. In DNA form, the CDR3 reads TGTGCCAGCAGATACAGGGATAGCAATCAGCCCCAGCATTTT. Protein: CASRYRDSNQPQHF.

This clone was detected a few times. This chain joins TRBV9 and TRBJ2-5; 11 bases fit TRBD2. The CDR3 sequence is 16 residues long. Germline V gene data show CDR1 as SGDLS and CDR2 as YYNGEE. After removal of 4 bases from V and 7 bases from J, the junction contained 12 bases not matched to a gene. For the CDR3, the DNA is TGTGCCAGCAGCACCTCGGGACTAGCGGACCTTGCGACCCAGTACTTC. This gives the protein CASSTSGLADLATQYF.

This chain joins TRBV5-1 and TRBJ2-2; D is possibly TRBD2 (6 bases). V was clipped by 1 base and J by 4 bases, with 14 bases between them. This CDR3 has 16 amino acids. From germline, CDR1 is SGHRS and CDR2 YFSETQ. CDR3 DNA: TGCGCCAGCAGCTTGAGTAAGACGGGAGTCACCGGGGAGCTGTTTTTT. Its translation: CASSLSKTGVTGELFF.

The gene calls are TRBV30 and TRBJ1-4; TRBD1 might be the D (5 bases). CDR1 is GTSNPN, CDR2 SVGIG, per germline (reference sequence). The CDR3 spans 15 residues. V gave up 2 bases and J gave up 7 bases, with 17 bases separating them. In DNA, the CDR3 is TGTGCCTGGAGTCCGTCGACAAGCAGGGCTGAAAAACTGTTTTTT. Protein: CAWSPSTSRAEKLFF.

The gene calls are TRBV7-8 and TRBJ1-1; the D gene is possibly TRBD1 (5 bases). V was pared by 3 bases and J by 1 base, with 6 bases between. There are 13 residues in the CDR3. Germline V gene sequence: CDR1 SGHVS, CDR2 FQNEAQ. The CDR3: CASSFGGNTEAFF. Here the CDR3 DNA reads TGTGCCAGCAGCTTCGGGGGGAACACTGAAGCTTTCTTT.

This chain links TRBV5-6 with TRBJ1-3; 7 nucleotides align to TRBD1. Germline loops: CDR1 SGHDT, CDR2 YYEEEE. There are 14 residues in the CDR3. V lost 4 bases to trimming and J lost 2 bases; unmatched junction nucleotides: 3. The CDR3, as DNA: TGTGCCAGCAGCGCCGACAGGGCTGGAAACACCATATATTTT. It encodes CASSADRAGNTIYF.

This sequence joins TRBV28 and TRBJ2-3; a possible D gene is TRBD2 (6 bases). Trimming removed 3 bases from V and 6 bases from J, with 13 bases in between. The germline V gene has CDR1 MDHEN and CDR2 SYDVKM. The CDR3 spans 14 residues. The CDR3 nucleotides are TGTGCCAGCAGTTTGGGGGGTAGCTCCGATACGCAGTATTTT. Translating gives CASSLGGSSDTQYF. Together with reference TRBV28 and TRBJ2-3, the CDR3 gives the full variable domain: DVKVTQSSRYLVKRTGEKVFLECVQDMDHENMFWYRQDPGLGLRLIYFSYDVKMKEKGDIPEGYSVSREKKERFSLILESASTNQTSMYLCASSLGGSSDTQYFGPGTRLTVL.

The chain links TRBV5-1 to TRBJ1-3, with 10 bases aligning to TRBD1. The CDR3 has 17 residues. The germline gives CDR1 SGHRS, CDR2 YFSETQ. V dropped 1 base and J dropped 2; count of bases not matched to a gene: 6. CDR3 nucleotide sequence: TGCGCCAGCAGCTTGAGAGGGGACAGGGGCCCTGGAAACACCATATATTTT. It specifies CASSLRGDRGPGNTIYF.

This clone was detected only once. This chain uses TRBV27 with TRBJ2-6; tentatively, D is TRBD2 (6 bases). The length of the CDR3 is 14 residues. V lost 5 bases, J lost 1 base, and 6 bases lay in between. Germline V gives CDR1 MNHEY, CDR2 SMNVEV (reference sequence). This chain's CDR3 is CASSAGSGANVLTF. CDR3 DNA: TGTGCCAGCAGTGCGGGATCTGGGGCCAACGTCCTGACTTTC.

The chain combines TRBV30 with TRBJ2-1; 11 bases align to TRBD1. Germline V gene sequence: CDR1 GTSNPN, CDR2 SVGIG (reference sequence). The CDR3 is 15 residues long. V was clipped by 4 bases and J by 6 bases; unmatched bases: 8. The DNA for the CDR3 is TGTGCCTGGACCGGTGGGGGACAGGGGGTCAATGAGCAGTTCTTC. This translates into CAWTGGGQGVNEQFF.

This clone was observed once. This rearrangement joins TRBV9 to TRBJ2-1; D not resolved. Trimming left V 0 bases short and J 7 bases short, with 5 bases between. The CDR3 length is 12 residues. Per germline, CDR1 SGDLS and CDR2 YYNGEE. CDR3 sequence: CASSVAGNEQFF. CDR3 nucleotide sequence: TGTGCCAGCAGCGTAGCAGGTAATGAGCAGTTCTTC.